This TCR beta chain appears in the sequencing data of a study of CD8 T cells in Susac syndrome. It was with random hexamers that roughly 0.45 to 1 ug RNA was reverse transcribed. Each CDR3 protein gets one entry after TCRdb re-called the immunoSEQ multiplex PCR reads with MiXCR. This table holds roughly 110,000 distinct CDR3 sequences, around 90% found once. The CDR3 is 14 residues long. Germline CDR1 is SGHAT and CDR2 is FQNNGV. V lost 1 base, J lost 2 bases, and 8 bases lay in between. CD8+ and CD4+ T cells circulating in blood were sequenced for TCR beta. The TEMRA cells underwent FACS enrichment, while the CD8+ and CD4+ T cells underwent negative isolation.

The gene calls are TRBV11-2 and TRBJ1-1; no definite D call. The receptor was derived from a human donor in good health. Sequenced: CD4+ T cells from PBMCs. In DNA, the CDR3 is TGTGCCAGCAGCTTAGGTGCGGGAAACACTGAAGCTTTCTTT. Translated: CASSLGAGNTEAFF.